The clone carrying this T cell receptor beta chain was recorded many times. Its antigen is undetermined. The CDR3 regions of TCR beta were amplified from RNA transcripts. Using the HTBI primer set, a first-round RT-PCR was run on the TCR CDR3. From the multiplex PCR reads, TCRdb called clonotypes with MiXCR, one entry per CDR3 protein. Here the sample spans about 290,000 distinct CDR3 sequences, approximately 14% being singletons. The CDR3 is 14 amino acids. Looked up from germline, CDR1 is SNHLY and CDR2 is FYNNEI. V shed 4 bases and J shed 4 bases, with 13 bases lying between them. The source of the sample is a study of T cells in Graves' hyperthyroidism and ophthalmopathy. Regarding the study as a whole: Blood also held most thyroid clonotypes expanded beyond 0.001.

The study excluded patients with uncontrolled infection, other autoimmune disease, pregnancy or lactation. On the basis of clinical symptoms, serum thyroxine and TRAb, thyroid ultrasound and orbital computed tomography, diagnoses were made. The chain links TRBV2 to TRBJ1-2; D ambiguous. The TCR comes from a middle-aged woman with Graves' hyperthyroidism. Sequenced sample: blood. The CDR3 DNA reads TGTGCCAGCAGTGGACGACCTGAAGGCTATGGCTACACCTTC. Its protein is CASSGRPEGYGYTF. Full variable domain (rest looked up from reference TRBV2 and TRBJ1-2): EPEVTQTPSHQVTQMGQEVILRCVPISNHLYFYWYRQILGQKVEFLVSFYNNEISEKSEIFDDQFSVERPDGSNFTLKIRSTKLEDSAMYFCASSGRPEGYGYTFGSGTRLTVV.